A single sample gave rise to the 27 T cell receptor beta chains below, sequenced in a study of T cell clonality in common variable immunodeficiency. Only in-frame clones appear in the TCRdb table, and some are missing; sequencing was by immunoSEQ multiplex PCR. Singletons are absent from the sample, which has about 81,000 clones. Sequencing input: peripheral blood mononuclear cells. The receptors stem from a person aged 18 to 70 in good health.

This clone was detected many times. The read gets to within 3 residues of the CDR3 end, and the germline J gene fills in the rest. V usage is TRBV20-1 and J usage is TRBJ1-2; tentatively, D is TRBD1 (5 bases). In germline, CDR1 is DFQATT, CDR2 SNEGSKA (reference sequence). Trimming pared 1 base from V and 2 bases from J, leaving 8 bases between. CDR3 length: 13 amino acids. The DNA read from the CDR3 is TGCAGTGCTAGAGTGCAGGGCAACTATGGC. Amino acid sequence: CSARVQGNYG. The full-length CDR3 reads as CSARVQGNYGYTF.

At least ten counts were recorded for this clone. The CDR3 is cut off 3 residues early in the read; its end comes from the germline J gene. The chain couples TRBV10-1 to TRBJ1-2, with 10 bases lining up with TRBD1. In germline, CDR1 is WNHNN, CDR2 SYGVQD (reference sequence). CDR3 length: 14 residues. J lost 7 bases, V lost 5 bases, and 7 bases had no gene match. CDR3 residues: CASSPSGTGVGYTF. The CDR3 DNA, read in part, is TGCGCCAGCAGTCCTTCCGGGACAGGGGTTGGC.

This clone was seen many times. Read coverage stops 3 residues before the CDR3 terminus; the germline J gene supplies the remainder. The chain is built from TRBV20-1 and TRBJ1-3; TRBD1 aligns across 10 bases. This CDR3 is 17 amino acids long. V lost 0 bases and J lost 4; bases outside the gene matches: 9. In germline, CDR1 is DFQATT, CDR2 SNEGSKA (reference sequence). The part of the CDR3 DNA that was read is TGCAGTGCTAGAGATATGGGAGGACAGGGGGGAGGAAACACC. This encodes CSARDMGGQGGGNT. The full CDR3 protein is CSARDMGGQGGGNTIYF.

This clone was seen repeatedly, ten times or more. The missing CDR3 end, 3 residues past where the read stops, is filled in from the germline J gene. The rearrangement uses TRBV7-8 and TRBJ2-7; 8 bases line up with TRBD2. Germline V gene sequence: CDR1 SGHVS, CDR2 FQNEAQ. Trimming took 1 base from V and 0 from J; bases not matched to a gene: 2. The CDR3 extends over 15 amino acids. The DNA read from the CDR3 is TGTGCCAGCAGCTTAGAACTAGCGGACTCCTACGAG. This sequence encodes CASSLELADSYE. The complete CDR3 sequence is CASSLELADSYEQYF.

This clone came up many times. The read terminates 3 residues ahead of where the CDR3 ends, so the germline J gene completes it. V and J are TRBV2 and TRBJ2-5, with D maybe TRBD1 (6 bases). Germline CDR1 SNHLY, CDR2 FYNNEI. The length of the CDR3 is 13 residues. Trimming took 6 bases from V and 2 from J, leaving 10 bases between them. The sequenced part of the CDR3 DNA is TGTGCCAGCAGCCGAACAGGGCAAGAGACC. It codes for CASSRTGQET. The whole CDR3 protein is CASSRTGQETQYF.

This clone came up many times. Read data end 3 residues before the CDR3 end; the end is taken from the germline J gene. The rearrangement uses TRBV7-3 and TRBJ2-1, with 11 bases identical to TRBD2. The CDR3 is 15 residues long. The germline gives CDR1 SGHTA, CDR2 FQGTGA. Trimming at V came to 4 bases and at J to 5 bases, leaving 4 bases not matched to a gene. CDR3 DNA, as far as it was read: TGTGCCAGCAGCTACCTGGGACTAGCGGACAATGAG. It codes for CASSYLGLADNE. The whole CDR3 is CASSYLGLADNEQFF.

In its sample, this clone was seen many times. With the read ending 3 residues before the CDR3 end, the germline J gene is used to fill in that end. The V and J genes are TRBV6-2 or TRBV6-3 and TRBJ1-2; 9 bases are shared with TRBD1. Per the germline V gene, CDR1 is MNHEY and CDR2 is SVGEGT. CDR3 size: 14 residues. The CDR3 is CASSYATGGRGYTF. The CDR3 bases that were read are TGTGCCAGCAGTTACGCAACAGGGGGCCGGGGC.

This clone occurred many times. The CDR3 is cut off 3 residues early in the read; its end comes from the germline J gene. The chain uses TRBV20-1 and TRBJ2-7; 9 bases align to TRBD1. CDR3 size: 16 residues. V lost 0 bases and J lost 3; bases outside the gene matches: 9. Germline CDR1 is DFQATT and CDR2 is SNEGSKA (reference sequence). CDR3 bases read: TGCAGTGCTAGAGATGGAGGACAGGGGAGTGTCTACGAG. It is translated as CSARDGGQGSVYE. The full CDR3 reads CSARDGGQGSVYEQYF.

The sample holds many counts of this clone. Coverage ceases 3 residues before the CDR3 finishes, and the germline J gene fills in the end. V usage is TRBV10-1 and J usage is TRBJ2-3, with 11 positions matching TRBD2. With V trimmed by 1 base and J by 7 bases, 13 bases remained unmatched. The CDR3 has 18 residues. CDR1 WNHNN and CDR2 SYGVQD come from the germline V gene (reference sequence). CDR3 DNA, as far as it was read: TGCGCCAGCAGTGAGTATCGCCGCACTAGCGGGAGACAAAATACG. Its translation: CASSEYRRTSGRQNT. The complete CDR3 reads CASSEYRRTSGRQNTQYF.

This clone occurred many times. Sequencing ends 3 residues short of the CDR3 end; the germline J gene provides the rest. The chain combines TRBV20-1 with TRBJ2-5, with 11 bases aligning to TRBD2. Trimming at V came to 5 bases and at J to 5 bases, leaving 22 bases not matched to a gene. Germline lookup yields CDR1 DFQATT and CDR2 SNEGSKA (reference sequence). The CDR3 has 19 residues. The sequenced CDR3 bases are TGCAGTGCTCTCGGATTGGGACTAGCGGAATCACGGGGTCGGGAGACC. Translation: CSALGLGLAESRGRET. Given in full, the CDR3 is CSALGLGLAESRGRETQYF.

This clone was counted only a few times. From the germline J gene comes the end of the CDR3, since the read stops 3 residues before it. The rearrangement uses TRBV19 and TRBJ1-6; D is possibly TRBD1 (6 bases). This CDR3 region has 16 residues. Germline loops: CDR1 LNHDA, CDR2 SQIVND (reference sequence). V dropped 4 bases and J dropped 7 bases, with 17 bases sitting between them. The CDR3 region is CASSTGRRDKNSPLHF. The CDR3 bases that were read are TGTGCCAGTAGTACAGGCCGCCGGGACAAGAATTCACCC.

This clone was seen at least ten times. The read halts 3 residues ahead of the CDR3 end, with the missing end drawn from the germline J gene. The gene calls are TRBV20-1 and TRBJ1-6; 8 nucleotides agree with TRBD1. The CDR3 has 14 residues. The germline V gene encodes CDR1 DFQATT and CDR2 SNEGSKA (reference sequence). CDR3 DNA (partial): TGCAGTGCTAGACCCGGGACAGGTCTCGGGCCC. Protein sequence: CSARPGTGLGP. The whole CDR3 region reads CSARPGTGLGPLHF.

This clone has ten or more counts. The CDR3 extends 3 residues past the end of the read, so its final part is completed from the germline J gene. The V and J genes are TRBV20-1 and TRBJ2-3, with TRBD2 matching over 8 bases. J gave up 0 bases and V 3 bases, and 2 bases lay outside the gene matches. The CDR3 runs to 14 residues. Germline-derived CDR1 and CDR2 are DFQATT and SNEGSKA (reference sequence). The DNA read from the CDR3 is TGCAGTGCTAGTAGCGGGACTAGCACAGATACG. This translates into CSASSGTSTDT. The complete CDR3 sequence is CSASSGTSTDTQYF.

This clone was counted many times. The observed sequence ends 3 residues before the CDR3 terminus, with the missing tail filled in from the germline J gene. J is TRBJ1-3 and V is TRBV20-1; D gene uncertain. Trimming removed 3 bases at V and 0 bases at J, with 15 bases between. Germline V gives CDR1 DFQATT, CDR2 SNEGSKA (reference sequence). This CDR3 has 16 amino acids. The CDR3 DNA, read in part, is TGCAGTGCTAGTTCCAGCGGGAAGAGCTCTGGAAACACC. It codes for CSASSSGKSSGNT. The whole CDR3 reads CSASSSGKSSGNTIYF.

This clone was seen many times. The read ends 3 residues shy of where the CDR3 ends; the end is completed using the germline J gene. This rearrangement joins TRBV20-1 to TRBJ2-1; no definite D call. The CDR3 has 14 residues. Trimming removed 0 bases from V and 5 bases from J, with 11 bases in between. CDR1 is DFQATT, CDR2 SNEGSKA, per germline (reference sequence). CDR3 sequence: CSARDRRRDNEQFF. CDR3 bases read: TGCAGTGCTAGAGACCGACGAAGGGACAATGAG.

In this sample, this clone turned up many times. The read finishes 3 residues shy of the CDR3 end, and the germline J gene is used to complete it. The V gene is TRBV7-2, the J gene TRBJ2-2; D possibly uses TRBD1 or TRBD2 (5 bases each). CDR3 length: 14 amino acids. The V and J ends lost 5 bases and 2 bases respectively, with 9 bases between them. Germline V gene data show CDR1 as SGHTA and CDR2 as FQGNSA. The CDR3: CASSRGVNTGELFF. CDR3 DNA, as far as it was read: TGTGCCAGCAGCCGAGGGGTAAACACCGGGGAG.

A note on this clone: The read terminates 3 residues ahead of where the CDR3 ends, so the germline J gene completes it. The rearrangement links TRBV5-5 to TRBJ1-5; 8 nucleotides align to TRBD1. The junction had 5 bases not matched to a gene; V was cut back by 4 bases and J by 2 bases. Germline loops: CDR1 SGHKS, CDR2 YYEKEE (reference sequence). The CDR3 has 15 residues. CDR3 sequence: CASSHDRGRNQPQHF. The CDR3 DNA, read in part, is TGTGCCAGCAGCCATGACAGGGGACGCAATCAGCCC.

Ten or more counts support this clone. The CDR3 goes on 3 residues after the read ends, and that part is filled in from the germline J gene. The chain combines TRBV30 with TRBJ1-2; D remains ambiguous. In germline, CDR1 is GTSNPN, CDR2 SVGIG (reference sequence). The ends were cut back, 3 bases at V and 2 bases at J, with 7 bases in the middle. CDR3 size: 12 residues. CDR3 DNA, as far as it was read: TGTGCCTGGAGCAGAGGGAACTATGGC. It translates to CAWSRGNYG. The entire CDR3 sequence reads CAWSRGNYGYTF.

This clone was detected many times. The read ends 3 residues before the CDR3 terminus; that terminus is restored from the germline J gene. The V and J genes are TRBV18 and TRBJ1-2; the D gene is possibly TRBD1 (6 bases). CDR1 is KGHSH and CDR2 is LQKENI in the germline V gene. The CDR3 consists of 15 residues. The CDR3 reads CASSPSTSGGRGYTF. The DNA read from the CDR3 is TGTGCCAGCTCACCGTCGACGAGCGGGGGCAGGGGC.

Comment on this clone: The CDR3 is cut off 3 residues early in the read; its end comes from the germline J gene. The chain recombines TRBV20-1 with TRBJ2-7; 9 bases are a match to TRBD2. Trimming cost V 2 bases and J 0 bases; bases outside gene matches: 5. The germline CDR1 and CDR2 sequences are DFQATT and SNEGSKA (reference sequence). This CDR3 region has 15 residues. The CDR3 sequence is CSARTLAGSSYEQYF. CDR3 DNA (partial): TGCAGTGCTAGAACTCTAGCGGGAAGCTCCTACGAG.

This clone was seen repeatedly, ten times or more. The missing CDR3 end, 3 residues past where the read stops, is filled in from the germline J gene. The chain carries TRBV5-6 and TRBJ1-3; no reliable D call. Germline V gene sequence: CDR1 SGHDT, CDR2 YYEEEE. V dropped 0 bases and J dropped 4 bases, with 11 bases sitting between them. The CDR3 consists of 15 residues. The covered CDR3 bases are TGTGCCAGCAGCTTGGAGCGGGGTGCGGGAAACACC. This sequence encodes CASSLERGAGNT. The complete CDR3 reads CASSLERGAGNTIYF.

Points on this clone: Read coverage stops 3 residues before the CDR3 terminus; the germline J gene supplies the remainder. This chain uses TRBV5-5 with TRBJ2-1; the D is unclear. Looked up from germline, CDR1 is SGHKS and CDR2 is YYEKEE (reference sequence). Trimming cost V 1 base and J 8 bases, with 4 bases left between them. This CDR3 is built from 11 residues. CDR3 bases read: TGTGCCAGCAGCTTGTCAGATGAG. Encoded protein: CASSLSDE. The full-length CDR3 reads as CASSLSDEQFF.

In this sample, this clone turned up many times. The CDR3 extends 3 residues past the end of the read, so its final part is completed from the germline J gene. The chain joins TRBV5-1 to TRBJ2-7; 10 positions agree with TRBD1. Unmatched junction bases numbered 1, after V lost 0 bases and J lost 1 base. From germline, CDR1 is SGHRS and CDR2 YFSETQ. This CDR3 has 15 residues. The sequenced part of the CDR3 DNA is TGCGCCAGCAGCTTGGTGGGACAGGGGTCCTACGAG. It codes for CASSLVGQGSYE. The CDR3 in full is CASSLVGQGSYEQYF.

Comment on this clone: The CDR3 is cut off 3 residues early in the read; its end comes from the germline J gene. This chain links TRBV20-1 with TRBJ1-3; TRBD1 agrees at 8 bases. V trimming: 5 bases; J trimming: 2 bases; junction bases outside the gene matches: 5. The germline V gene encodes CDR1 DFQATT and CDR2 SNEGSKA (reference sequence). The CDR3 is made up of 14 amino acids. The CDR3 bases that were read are TGCAGTGCTGCAGGGGGCGAAGCTGGAAACACC. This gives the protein CSAAGGEAGNT. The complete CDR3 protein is CSAAGGEAGNTIYF.

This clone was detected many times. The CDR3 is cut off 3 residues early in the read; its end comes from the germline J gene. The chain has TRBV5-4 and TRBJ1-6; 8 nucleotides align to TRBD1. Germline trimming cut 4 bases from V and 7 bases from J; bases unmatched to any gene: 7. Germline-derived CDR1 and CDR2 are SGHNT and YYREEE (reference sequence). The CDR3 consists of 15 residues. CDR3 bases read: TGTGCCAGCAGCCTAGACAGGGGCGTCAATTCACCC. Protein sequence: CASSLDRGVNSP. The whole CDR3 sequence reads CASSLDRGVNSPLHF.

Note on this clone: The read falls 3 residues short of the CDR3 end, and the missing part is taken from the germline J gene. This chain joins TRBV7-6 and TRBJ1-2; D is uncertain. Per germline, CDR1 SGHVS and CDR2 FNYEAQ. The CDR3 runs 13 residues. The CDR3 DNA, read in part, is TGTGCCAGCAGCCCCGAGGCGGACTACGAC. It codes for CASSPEADYD. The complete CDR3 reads CASSPEADYDYTF.

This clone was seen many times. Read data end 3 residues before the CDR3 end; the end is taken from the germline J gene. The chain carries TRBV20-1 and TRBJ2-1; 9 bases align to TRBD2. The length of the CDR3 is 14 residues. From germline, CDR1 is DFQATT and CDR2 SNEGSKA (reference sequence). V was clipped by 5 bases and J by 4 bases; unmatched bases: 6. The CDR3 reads CSAPSGIGYNEQFF. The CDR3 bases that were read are TGCAGTGCTCCTAGCGGGATTGGGTACAATGAG.